The rows below give T cell receptor beta chains drawn from one sample of a study of blood T cell repertoires in COVID-19. The assay was immunoSEQ multiplex PCR, and TCRdb's table has in-frame clones only and misses some. Here the sample spans 130,000 to 150,000 clones, 81% being singletons. Sequenced input: peripheral blood. The source of these receptors is a human donor with acute or convalescent COVID-19. The donor label of this sample is uncertain. CDR3s include the opening cysteine and the closing phenylalanine or tryptophan. The D gene is left open where the match is weak. Size values are once, few and many counts, or a class for expanded clones, and some rows have none.

v_gene: TRBV30; d_gene: TRBD1; j_gene: TRBJ1-2; abundance: -; CDR3nt: TGTGCCTGCGGACAGGAGGAGGACTATGGCTACACCTTC; CDR3aa: CACGQEEDYGYTF
v_gene: TRBV5-1; d_gene: TRBD1; j_gene: TRBJ1-1; abundance: -; CDR3nt: TGCGCCAGCAGCGATACAGGGGGGGACACTGAAGCTTTCTTT; CDR3aa: CASSDTGGDTEAFF
v_gene: TRBV5-1; d_gene: -; j_gene: TRBJ1-1; abundance: -; CDR3nt: TGCGCCAGCAGGTACAGCTTGAACACTGAAGCTTTCTTT; CDR3aa: CASRYSLNTEAFF
v_gene: TRBV15; d_gene: TRBD1; j_gene: TRBJ1-3; abundance: -; CDR3nt: TGTGCCACCAGTTATACAGGGGGCTCCACCATATATTTT; CDR3aa: CATSYTGGSTIYF
v_gene: TRBV15; d_gene: -; j_gene: TRBJ1-4; abundance: -; CDR3nt: TGTGCCACCAGCAGAGAGGGGCGCGGTACTAATGAAAAACTGTTTTTT; CDR3aa: CATSREGRGTNEKLFF
v_gene: TRBV5-1; d_gene: -; j_gene: TRBJ1-1; abundance: -; CDR3nt: TGCGCCAGCAGAGATATCGGGGCTGAAGCTTTCTTT; CDR3aa: CASRDIGAEAFF
v_gene: TRBV4-1; d_gene: TRBD1; j_gene: TRBJ1-1; abundance: once; CDR3nt: TGCGCCAGCAGCCATCCCGGACAGGGCCTCACTGAAGCTTTCTTT; CDR3aa: CASSHPGQGLTEAFF
v_gene: TRBV28; d_gene: TRBD1; j_gene: TRBJ1-3; abundance: -; CDR3nt: TGTGCCAGCAAGGGACAGGGACGGACTATCTCTGGAAACACCATATATTTT; CDR3aa: CASKGQGRTISGNTIYF
v_gene: TRBV5-1; d_gene: TRBD1; j_gene: TRBJ1-1; abundance: few; CDR3nt: TGCGCCAGCAGCTCAACAGGGGGGAACACTGAAGCTTTCTTT; CDR3aa: CASSSTGGNTEAFF
v_gene: TRBV15; d_gene: TRBD1; j_gene: TRBJ1-4; abundance: -; CDR3nt: TGTGCCACCAGCAGAGGTACAGGGGCCGGGGGAGAAAAACTGTTTTTT; CDR3aa: CATSRGTGAGGEKLFF
v_gene: TRBV5-6; d_gene: TRBD1; j_gene: TRBJ1-2; abundance: -; CDR3nt: TGTGCCAGCAGCCCGACAGGGAGAGTGGGTGGCTACACCTTC; CDR3aa: CASSPTGRVGGYTF
v_gene: TRBV19; d_gene: -; j_gene: TRBJ2-2; abundance: once; CDR3nt: TGTGCCAGTAACTTTAACACCGGGGAGCTGTTTTTT; CDR3aa: CASNFNTGELFF
v_gene: TRBV6-5; d_gene: -; j_gene: TRBJ1-5; abundance: -; CDR3nt: TGTGCCAGCAGTAGGGGAAGCAATCAGCCCCAGCATTTT; CDR3aa: CASSRGSNQPQHF
v_gene: TRBV5-1; d_gene: TRBD2; j_gene: TRBJ2-3; abundance: -; CDR3nt: TGCGCCAGCAGATTAGCGGGGGTCACAGATACGCAGTATTTT; CDR3aa: CASRLAGVTDTQYF
v_gene: TRBV30; d_gene: -; j_gene: TRBJ2-5; abundance: -; CDR3nt: TGTGCCTGGAGGCCCCTGGGGCAGACCCAAGAGACCCAGTACTTC; CDR3aa: CAWRPLGQTQETQYF
v_gene: TRBV2; d_gene: TRBD1; j_gene: TRBJ1-5; abundance: -; CDR3nt: TGTGCCAGCAGCACCGGGACAGGGGGGAATCAGCCCCAGCATTTT; CDR3aa: CASSTGTGGNQPQHF